The 28 T cell receptor beta chains below all came from one sample that was sequenced in a study of OX40 agonist ivuxolimab in advanced cancers. The assay was immunoSEQ multiplex PCR, and TCRdb's table has in-frame clones only and misses some. The profile covers around 70,000 clones, with 86% appearing a single time and 6.9% taken by the ten largest. The specimen was CD4+ or CD8+ T cells sorted from blood, collected in a trial of the OX40 agonist ivuxolimab. These receptors all stem from an adult with an advanced solid tumor such as melanoma, head and neck, liver or kidney cancer.

The chain employs TRBV9 and TRBJ2-1; D is possibly TRBD2 (5 bases). This CDR3 comprises 16 residues. Germline CDR1 and CDR2: SGDLS and YYNGEE. Trimming pared 0 bases from V and 3 bases from J, leaving 13 bases between. Written as DNA, the CDR3 is TGTGCCAGCAGCGTAGGAGGGCTGGCGGGCTACAATGAGCAGTTCTTC. This codes for CASSVGGLAGYNEQFF.

V and J are TRBV4-1 and TRBJ2-1, with 11 nucleotides matching TRBD2. The V gene's germline CDR1 is MGHRA and CDR2 YSYEKL. Unmatched junction bases numbered 8, after V lost 0 bases and J lost 7 bases. The CDR3 is made up of 17 amino acids. The CDR3 region is CASSQDNGLAGLNEQFF. The CDR3, as DNA: TGCGCCAGCAGCCAAGACAACGGACTAGCGGGCTTGAATGAGCAGTTCTTC.

CDR3 in amino acids: CASSSPGTGDEKLFF. The CDR3 region has the DNA TGTGCCAGCAGCTCGCCAGGGACAGGGGATGAAAAACTGTTTTTT. The chain links TRBV7-9 to TRBJ1-4, with 10 bases lining up with TRBD1. The CDR3 loop spans 15 amino acids. J was trimmed by 6 bases and V by 4 bases; bases with no gene match: 5. Germline values: CDR1 SEHNR, CDR2 FQNEAQ (reference sequence).

This chain joins TRBV5-6 and TRBJ2-5, with 10 bases that match TRBD2. J gave up 2 bases and V 3 bases, and 1 base lay outside the gene matches. There are 14 residues in the CDR3. Germline V gives CDR1 SGHDT, CDR2 YYEEEE. Here the CDR3 reads CASSWTSGQETQYF. The CDR3 DNA reads as TGTGCCAGCAGCTGGACTAGCGGACAAGAGACCCAGTACTTC. Supplemented by reference TRBV5-6 and TRBJ2-5, the full variable domain reads DAGVTQSPTHLIKTRGQQVTLRCSPKSGHDTVSWYQQALGQGPQFIFQYYEEEERQRGNFPDRFSGHQFPNYSSELNVNALLLGDSALYLCASSWTSGQETQYFGPGTRLLVL.

The chain employs TRBV2 and TRBJ1-2, with unresolved D. The CDR3 has 13 residues. Germline V gene data show CDR1 as SNHLY and CDR2 as FYNNEI. Trimming left V 4 bases short and J 4 bases short, with 10 bases between. The CDR3 sequence: CASSVSAGYGYTF. The CDR3 DNA is TGTGCCAGCAGTGTGAGTGCGGGCTATGGCTACACCTTC. Supplemented by reference TRBV2 and TRBJ1-2, the full variable domain reads EPEVTQTPSHQVTQMGQEVILRCVPISNHLYFYWYRQILGQKVEFLVSFYNNEISEKSEIFDDQFSVERPDGSNFTLKIRSTKLEDSAMYFCASSVSAGYGYTFGSGTRLTVV.

V and J are TRBV7-2 and TRBJ1-3; 8 bases match TRBD1. With V trimmed by 5 bases and J by 2 bases, 5 bases remained unmatched. The CDR3 runs to 15 residues. Germline V gives CDR1 SGHTA, CDR2 FQGNSA. The DNA of the CDR3 is TGTGCCAGCAGCGGACGACAGGGGCCTGGAAACACCATATATTTT. It encodes CASSGRQGPGNTIYF.

This chain uses TRBV11-2 with TRBJ2-2, with TRBD2 identical over 10 bases. V shed 0 bases, J shed 4 bases, and the junction held 5 bases outside the gene matches. From germline, CDR1 is SGHAT and CDR2 FQNNGV. The CDR3 is 17 residues long. The CDR3, as DNA: TGTGCCAGCAGCTTAGAGCGACTAGCGGGCCGCACCGGGGAGCTGTTTTTT. Translating it yields CASSLERLAGRTGELFF.

The genes are TRBV7-2 and TRBJ2-5; D not certain. The CDR3 totals 14 residues. CDR1 is SGHTA and CDR2 is FQGNSA in the germline V gene. Deletions cut 0 bases from V and 4 bases from J, with 9 bases between. The CDR3 loop reads CASSLAMVRETQYF. For the CDR3, the DNA is TGTGCCAGCAGCTTAGCGATGGTGAGAGAGACCCAGTACTTC.

The chain employs TRBV27 and TRBJ2-7, with 7 bases aligning to TRBD1. J lost 0 bases, V lost 5 bases, and 7 bases had no gene match. Germline assignment: CDR1 MNHEY and CDR2 SMNVEV (reference sequence). The CDR3 is 15 amino acids. The chain's CDR3 is CASSPVQGSSYEQYF. The CDR3 bases are TGTGCCAGCAGTCCCGTACAGGGGAGCTCCTACGAGCAGTACTTC.

The rearrangement uses TRBV7-8 and TRBJ2-3; D not certain. Trimming shortened V by 5 bases and J by 5 bases, and 11 bases separated the two germline ends. Germline lookup yields CDR1 SGHVS and CDR2 FQNEAQ. The CDR3 is made up of 13 amino acids. CDR3: CASSPPAEDTQYF. The CDR3 nucleotides are TGTGCCAGCAGCCCCCCGGCGGAAGATACGCAGTATTTT.

A few counts support this clone. The rearrangement uses TRBV7-2 and TRBJ2-3, with D unclear. V lost 5 bases, J lost 7 bases, and 7 bases lay in between. The CDR3 is 11 residues long. Looked up from germline, CDR1 is SGHTA and CDR2 is FQGNSA. This CDR3 reads CASSVQNTQYF. The CDR3, as DNA: TGTGCCAGCAGCGTCCAAAATACGCAGTATTTT.

The chain has TRBV19 and TRBJ1-2; D is possibly TRBD1 (6 bases). V lost 6 bases and J 2 bases, leaving 16 bases between the germline ends. Germline CDR1 LNHDA, CDR2 SQIVND (reference sequence). The CDR3 spans 15 residues. DNA for the CDR3: TGTGCCAGTAGCCGGCGGGGGCCCCTCAACTATGGCTACACCTTC. This sequence encodes CASSRRGPLNYGYTF.

The chain joins TRBV7-8 to TRBJ1-2; the D gene is possibly TRBD1 (5 bases). This CDR3 comprises 14 residues. Germline values: CDR1 SGHVS, CDR2 FQNEAQ. Trimming cost V 5 bases and J 4 bases, with 14 bases left between them. Written as DNA, the CDR3 is TGTGCCAGCAGCAATCACCCGGGGCCCTATGGCTACACCTTC. It is translated as CASSNHPGPYGYTF.

The rearrangement uses TRBV11-2 and TRBJ1-6; 8 positions agree with TRBD1. Germline CDR1 and CDR2: SGHAT and FQNNGV. V trimming: 5 bases; J trimming: 9 bases; junction bases outside the gene matches: 3. The CDR3 runs to 13 residues. The CDR3 nucleotides read TGTGCCAGCAGCCGACAGGGGAGTTCACCCCTCCACTTT. Translation gives CASSRQGSSPLHF.

J is TRBJ2-1 and V is TRBV11-3; D perhaps matches TRBD1 (5 bases). CDR3 length: 17 residues. Trimming left V 2 bases short and J 5 bases short, with 19 bases between. Germline V lookup: CDR1 SGHNT, CDR2 YENEEA. The CDR3: CASSLRPRGGADNEQFF. Here the CDR3 DNA reads TGTGCCAGCAGCTTACGGCCTAGGGGTGGGGCGGACAATGAGCAGTTCTTC.

The chain carries TRBV2 and TRBJ2-7; 14 nucleotides match TRBD2. Germline CDR1 is SNHLY and CDR2 is FYNNEI. The CDR3 sequence is 14 residues long. V was pared by 6 bases and J by 5 bases, with 3 bases of the junction left unmatched. In nucleotides, the CDR3 is TGTGCCAGCAGCCGACTAGCGGGAGGGAACGAGCAGTACTTC. The encoded protein is CASSRLAGGNEQYF.

This clone occurred once. This chain connects TRBV10-3 to TRBJ2-7, with 10 bases that match TRBD1. CDR3 length: 16 amino acids. Germline V gene data show CDR1 as ENHRY and CDR2 as SYGVKD. After removal of 0 bases from V and 2 bases from J, the junction contained 4 bases not matched to a gene. CDR3 nucleotide sequence: TGTGCCATCAGTGAGTCGTGGGACAGGGGCACCTACGAGCAGTACTTC. Translation: CAISESWDRGTYEQYF.

This rearrangement joins TRBV6-1 to TRBJ1-1; 11 bases align to TRBD1. CDR1 MNHNS and CDR2 SASEGT come from the germline V gene. V lost 8 bases to trimming and J lost 0 bases; unmatched junction nucleotides: 5. The CDR3 length is 15 residues. The DNA of the CDR3 is TGTGCCAGCCGGGACAGGGGGACCATGAACACTGAAGCTTTCTTT. As protein: CASRDRGTMNTEAFF.

The chain links TRBV5-5 to TRBJ1-3; D gene uncertain. Germline assignment: CDR1 SGHKS and CDR2 YYEKEE (reference sequence). Trimming left V 1 base short and J 0 bases short, with 8 bases between. CDR3 length: 15 residues. DNA for the CDR3: TGTGCCAGCAGCTTGATCCTGTACTCTGGAAACACCATATATTTT. This sequence encodes CASSLILYSGNTIYF.

The J gene is TRBJ2-7, the V gene TRBV6-1, with 14 bases matching TRBD2. The CDR3 extends over 17 amino acids. The trim removed 3 bases at V and 4 bases at J, leaving 8 bases unmatched. CDR1 and CDR2 (germline): MNHNS, SASEGT. The chain's CDR3 is CASSDRLAGGLRYEQYF. The CDR3 bases are TGTGCCAGCAGTGATCGACTAGCGGGAGGGCTAAGGTACGAGCAGTACTTC.

The chain uses TRBV6-1 and TRBJ2-3; D uncertain. The CDR3 loop spans 14 amino acids. Germline CDR1 reads MNHNS; CDR2 reads SASEGT. V gave up 6 bases and J gave up 0 bases, with 10 bases separating them. This CDR3 is CASRFGESTDTQYF. In nucleotides, the CDR3 is TGTGCCAGCAGATTTGGAGAAAGCACAGATACGCAGTATTTT.

The chain combines TRBV9 with TRBJ2-5; 7 nucleotides agree with TRBD1. The J call may be faulty, since TRBJ2-7 better matches the DNA end. The CDR3 has 13 residues. Looked up from germline, CDR1 is SGDLS and CDR2 is YYNGEE. The DNA of the CDR3 is TGTGCCAGCAGCACCCGACAGGGCTACGAGCAGTACTTC. Translating it yields CASSTRQGYEQYF.

V usage is TRBV10-3 and J usage is TRBJ2-3, with D perhaps matching TRBD1 or TRBD2 (5 bases each). V lost 6 bases and J 6 bases, leaving 13 bases between the germline ends. Per the germline V gene, CDR1 is ENHRY and CDR2 is SYGVKD. The CDR3 has 13 residues. The CDR3 sequence: CAISEGSGDTQYF. CDR3 bases: TGTGCCATCAGCGAGGGTTCAGGGGATACGCAGTATTTT.

V gene TRBV7-9 combines with J gene TRBJ1-2; the match to TRBD1 covers 8 bases. CDR1 is SEHNR, CDR2 FQNEAQ, per germline (reference sequence). The junction had 9 bases not matched to a gene; V was cut back by 11 bases and J by 4 bases. This CDR3 contains 13 residues. CDR3 protein: CAGRGTGGYGYTF. For the CDR3, the DNA is TGTGCCGGCCGGGGTACAGGGGGCTATGGCTACACCTTC.

The chain joins TRBV7-3 to TRBJ2-2; TRBD2 matches 10 bases. CDR3 length equals 16 residues. J was trimmed by 6 bases and V by 3 bases; bases with no gene match: 7. Germline V gene lookup returns CDR1 SGHTA and CDR2 FQGTGA. The CDR3 DNA reads as TGTGCCAGCAGCTTGAGCGGGAGGGCCTCCCCCGGGGAGCTGTTTTTT. Translated, it gives CASSLSGRASPGELFF.

The chain has TRBV7-9 and TRBJ1-4; TRBD1 is a possible D gene (6 bases). CDR3 length equals 12 residues. The V and J ends lost 5 bases and 5 bases respectively, with 6 bases between them. Germline V lookup: CDR1 SEHNR, CDR2 FQNEAQ (reference sequence). The CDR3 spells CASSRGNEKLFF. The CDR3 DNA reads as TGTGCCAGCAGCAGGGGGAATGAAAAACTGTTTTTT.

The V gene is TRBV27, the J gene TRBJ2-3; D not resolved. Germline CDR1 reads MNHEY; CDR2 reads SMNVEV (reference sequence). Trimming took 6 bases from V and 2 from J, leaving 15 bases between them. The CDR3 is 15 residues long. The CDR3 DNA sequence: TGTGCCAGCAGGCACGGAACCATACTCACAGATACGCAGTATTTT. Its protein is CASRHGTILTDTQYF.

The chain links TRBV27 to TRBJ1-5; perhaps TRBD1 as D (6 bases). Trimming shortened V by 5 bases and J by 3 bases, and 11 bases separated the two germline ends. In germline, CDR1 is MNHEY, CDR2 SMNVEV (reference sequence). CDR3 length: 14 residues. The CDR3: CASSPQGYNQPQHF. As DNA, the CDR3 is TGTGCCAGCAGTCCTCAGGGGTACAATCAGCCCCAGCATTTT.